Listed below are T cell receptor beta chains from one sample, sequenced in a study of blood T cell repertoires in COVID-19. Generated by immunoSEQ multiplex PCR, the TCRdb table keeps only in-frame clones and is missing some. The table has roughly 190,000 clones, about four fifths seen once. Specimen: PBMCs or T cells enriched from blood (not recorded which). The receptors originated from a man aged 40-50 years who had recovered from COVID-19. Each CDR3 is given with its conserved first and last residue. A D gene is named only where the DNA matches it firmly. Clone size is given for some rows only: seen once, a few or many times, or a class if the clone is expanded.

d_call clone_size j_call v_call cdr3_nt cdr3_aa
- - TRBJ2-5 TRBV7-2 TGTGCCAGCAGCTTAGTAGAGCGAGAGACCCAGTACTTC CASSLVERETQYF
TRBD2 - TRBJ2-1 TRBV29-1 TGCAGCGCACAGGGACTAGCGGGAGCCAATGAGCAGTTCTTC CSAQGLAGANEQFF
- once TRBJ1-1 TRBV7-8 TGTGCCAGCAGCTCCGTCTTTAACACTGAAGCTTTCTTT CASSSVFNTEAFF
- - TRBJ2-1 TRBV2 TGTGCCAGCAGCGCACGGGGTGAGCAGTTCTTC CASSARGEQFF
TRBD2 few TRBJ2-7 TRBV12-3/TRBV12-4 TGTGCCAGCAGTCGTAGCGGGTTGTACGAGCAGTACTTC CASSRSGLYEQYF
- - TRBJ2-5 TRBV5-1 TGCGCCAGCAGCCGGACTGGTGTGGCAGACGGAGAGACCCAGTACTTC CASSRTGVADGETQYF
- once TRBJ2-1 TRBV9 TGTGCCAGCAGCGTAGCTTCCGGAGCGGCAAGCTCCTACAATGAGCAGTTCTTC CASSVASGAASSYNEQFF
- - TRBJ1-1 TRBV12-3/TRBV12-4 TGTGCCAGCATTGGTGTAGCTGAAGCTTTCTTT CASIGVAEAFF
- - TRBJ2-7 TRBV12-3/TRBV12-4 TGTGCCAGCAGTTTGAAAGCATACGAGCAGTACTTC CASSLKAYEQYF
TRBD1 - TRBJ1-2 TRBV9 TGTGCCAGCAGCCGACCCCTCCGGGACAGCGCTAACTATGGCTACACCTTC CASSRPLRDSANYGYTF
- - TRBJ2-1 TRBV7-9 TGTGCCAGCAGCTTAAGTCGACTACCTCTCCCCAATGAGCAGTTCTTC CASSLSRLPLPNEQFF
- - TRBJ2-1 TRBV7-9 TGTGCCAGCAGCTTACTCGCCGTCCCGGGTGAGCAGTTCTTC CASSLLAVPGEQFF
- - TRBJ1-5 TRBV24-1 TGTGCCACCAGTGGTTATAGCAATCAGCCCCAGCATTTT CATSGYSNQPQHF
TRBD2 - TRBJ2-3 TRBV25-1 TGTGCCAGCAGTGAAACTAGCGGCACAGATACGCAGTATTTT CASSETSGTDTQYF
- medium-sized TRBJ1-2 TRBV2 TGTGCCAGCCAGCAGGACAGCTTTAACTATGGCTACACCTTC CASQQDSFNYGYTF
- - TRBJ2-7 TRBV6-2/TRBV6-3 TGTGCCAGCAGTTCGCTGGGAGAGTCCTACGAGCAGTACTTC CASSSLGESYEQYF
TRBD2 - TRBJ2-7 TRBV13 TGTGCCAGCAGCTTGCAATGGCTAGCGGGAAGGTCGGGCTACGAGCAGTACTTC CASSLQWLAGRSGYEQYF
- - TRBJ2-6 TRBV19 TGTGCCAGTAGTAAACAGGGATCTGGGGCCAACGTCCTGACTTTC CASSKQGSGANVLTF
- - TRBJ1-2 TRBV11-2 TGTGCCAGCAGCTCCCACTACCGACAGGCCTCAGAAGGCTACACCTTC CASSSHYRQASEGYTF
TRBD1 - TRBJ1-5 TRBV5-1 TGCGCCAGCAGCCCCGAGGCACAGGGGGGGCATAGCAATCAGCCCCAGCATTTT CASSPEAQGGHSNQPQHF
- - TRBJ1-2 TRBV5-1 TGCGCCAGCAGCTTGGGACCGGACAATGGCTACACCTTC CASSLGPDNGYTF
- once TRBJ2-3 TRBV11-1 TGTGCCGACAATTTATGGGATACGCAGTATTTT CADNLWDTQYF
TRBD1 - TRBJ2-3 TRBV5-1 TGCGCCAGCAGCTTGGGGACAGGGATTGAAACAGATACGCAGTATTTT CASSLGTGIETDTQYF
- - TRBJ1-1 TRBV2 TGTGCCAGCAGGAGGTATGAGAGCACTGAAGCTTTCTTT CASRRYESTEAFF
- - TRBJ1-5 TRBV20-1 TGCAGTGCTAGTCAGGGTTTCAATCAGCCCCAGCATTTT CSASQGFNQPQHF
- - TRBJ1-6 TRBV2 TGTGCCAGCACGACCCAGGGCGAGAGTTCACCCCTCCACTTT CASTTQGESSPLHF
- - TRBJ2-7 TRBV6-5 TGTGCCAGCAGTTCGACAGGTGACTCCTACGAGCAGTACTTC CASSSTGDSYEQYF
TRBD2 - TRBJ2-2 TRBV19 TGTGCCAGTCAGGGTTGGATTCGCGGGAGTCTGGGCACCGGGGAGCTGTTTTTT CASQGWIRGSLGTGELFF
TRBD2 once TRBJ2-7 TRBV6-5 TGTGCCAGCAGTTACCGAGCGGGAGTCCTCTCCTACGAGCAGTACTTC CASSYRAGVLSYEQYF
TRBD1 - TRBJ2-5 TRBV5-1 TGCGCCAGCAGCGCCGGGACAGGGGGTAATCAAGAGACCCAGTACTTC CASSAGTGGNQETQYF
- once TRBJ1-2 TRBV4-3 TGCGCCAGCAGCCAAGATTCAGTGATGAACTATGGCTACACCTTC CASSQDSVMNYGYTF
TRBD1 once TRBJ1-1 TRBV19 TGTGCCAGTAGTATAGCTGACAGGGTGGGCACTGAAGCTTTCTTT CASSIADRVGTEAFF
- few TRBJ1-5 TRBV10-3 TGTGCCATCCGGGAAGAGAATCAGCCCCAGCATTTT CAIREENQPQHF
TRBD1 - TRBJ2-1 TRBV7-3 TGTGCCAGCAGCTTAAGGGGACAGGGCTCCTACAATGAGCAGTTCTTC CASSLRGQGSYNEQFF
- - TRBJ1-1 TRBV7-9 TGTGCCAGCAGCCTTAAACAGGGTCGGCTGGGCACTGAAGCTTTCTTT CASSLKQGRLGTEAFF
TRBD2 - TRBJ2-2 TRBV11-1 TGTGCCAGCAGCTCCCCCGGGACTAGTGGCGGCGGGGAGCTGTTTTTT CASSSPGTSGGGELFF
- - TRBJ2-3 TRBV28 TGTGCCAGCAGTCCACCGGGGCGGGGCGGAGATACGCAGTATTTT CASSPPGRGGDTQYF
- - TRBJ2-1 TRBV21-1 TGTGCCAGCAGCGGGAGGGGGACAGGGGACAATGAGCAGTTCTTC CASSGRGTGDNEQFF
- once TRBJ2-6 TRBV25-1 TGTGCCAGCAGTGAATCCGGTCCTGGGGCCAACGTCCTGACTTTC CASSESGPGANVLTF
- - TRBJ1-1 TRBV18 TGTGCCAGCTCACTTGGGACATTCGCTGAAGCTTTCTTT CASSLGTFAEAFF
- - TRBJ2-1 TRBV7-8 TGTGCCAGCAGCTTAACGGTCTCCTACAATGAGCAGTTCTTC CASSLTVSYNEQFF
- - TRBJ1-4 TRBV15 TGTGCCACCAGCAGAGACAGGGATGAAAAACTGTTTTTT CATSRDRDEKLFF
TRBD1 - TRBJ1-2 TRBV7-9 TGTGCCAGCAGCCCGGGACAGGGGGCATGGTATGGCTACACCTTC CASSPGQGAWYGYTF
- - TRBJ1-6 TRBV3-1/TRBV3-2 TGTGCCAGCAGCCTAGGACTCCAACCACAGCTTCTAGGGAATTCACCCCTCCACTTT CASSLGLQPQLLGNSPLHF
TRBD2 - TRBJ2-2 TRBV18 TGTGCCAGCTCACCACCGAGACTAGCGGGAGGTAGCACCGGGGAGCTGTTTTTT CASSPPRLAGGSTGELFF
- - TRBJ1-1 TRBV7-7 TGTGCTAGCAGCATCGACACAAACACTGAAGCTTTCTTT CASSIDTNTEAFF
- - TRBJ2-1 TRBV7-9 TGTGCCAGCAGCTATGGGGCCGCCGGCTCCTACAATGAGCAGTTCTTC CASSYGAAGSYNEQFF
- - TRBJ1-5 TRBV19 TGTGCCAGTAGTTTATACAGGGACAATCAGCCCCAGCATTTT CASSLYRDNQPQHF
- - TRBJ1-2 TRBV5-1 TGCGCCAGCAGCTTGGCCGCAGGGGATGGCTACACCTTC CASSLAAGDGYTF
TRBD2 - TRBJ2-1 TRBV11-2 TGTGCCAGCAGCATCCTAGTAGGAGCGGGAGGGTTAAATGAGCAGTTCTTC CASSILVGAGGLNEQFF